The 27 T cell receptor beta chains presented below share a single source sample, sequenced in a study of cytotoxic CD8 clonotypes in ibrutinib-treated CLL. Clones were sequenced by immunoSEQ multiplex PCR, and TCRdb holds only the in-frame ones, with some missing. This table has roughly 97,000 clones, approximately 80% appearing once. The sample in question was PBMCs, obtained after 12 months of ibrutinib treatment. These receptors were taken from a human donor with chronic lymphocytic leukemia.

The V gene is TRBV6-1, the J gene TRBJ2-7; 7 bases are shared with TRBD2. The CDR3 runs to 15 residues. V lost 2 bases, J lost 4 bases, and 8 bases stayed unmatched. Germline CDR1 reads MNHNS; CDR2 reads SASEGT. The CDR3 is CASSEFVTGGYEQYF. DNA of the CDR3: TGTGCCAGCAGTGAATTTGTTACGGGGGGTTACGAGCAGTACTTC.

This clone was detected only once. The rearrangement uses TRBV30 and TRBJ1-2, with D possibly being TRBD1 (6 bases). The V gene lost 0 bases and the J gene lost 7 bases, with 12 bases spanning the gap. The CDR3 is 13 residues long. From germline, CDR1 is GTSNPN and CDR2 SVGIG (reference sequence). The CDR3 DNA is TGTGCCTGGAGTGTACAAACAGGGACTGGCTACACCTTC. Protein sequence: CAWSVQTGTGYTF.

In this sample, this clone turned up a few times. This sequence joins TRBV5-1 and TRBJ2-6; TRBD2 matches 8 bases. Germline CDR1 is SGHRS and CDR2 is YFSETQ. J lost 3 bases, V lost 2 bases, and 10 bases had no gene match. The CDR3 has 18 residues. CDR3 sequence (DNA): TGCGCCAGCAGCTTAAGCGGGGGCGCTTTCGATGGGGCCAACGTCCTGACTTTC. Its protein product is CASSLSGGAFDGANVLTF.

This chain joins TRBV5-1 and TRBJ1-1; D perhaps matches TRBD1 (5 bases). Germline CDR1 and CDR2: SGHRS and YFSETQ. Between the trimmed V and J ends, which lost 0 bases and 7 bases, there was a span of 16 bases. The CDR3 spans 15 residues. The CDR3 DNA is TGCGCCAGCAGCTTGGCCGAAGATCGTCAGGGTGAAGCTTTCTTT. It specifies CASSLAEDRQGEAFF.

The chain is built from TRBV18 and TRBJ2-7; 7 nucleotides match TRBD1. J was trimmed by 7 bases and V by 0 bases; bases with no gene match: 3. The germline V gene has CDR1 KGHSH and CDR2 LQKENI. This CDR3 comprises 13 residues. The CDR3: CASSPPGGREQYF. The DNA for the CDR3 is TGTGCCAGCTCACCACCAGGGGGCAGGGAGCAGTACTTC.

This clone was seen more than once but under ten times. The chain employs TRBV25-1 and TRBJ2-7; D might be TRBD2 (7 bases). CDR3 length: 12 residues. V was pared by 3 bases and J by 9 bases, with 12 bases between. The germline gives CDR1 MGHDK, CDR2 SYGVNS. The CDR3 loop reads CASSEGGGPQYF. For the CDR3, the DNA is TGTGCCAGCAGTGAGGGGGGGGGCCCGCAGTACTTC.

In this sample, this clone turned up a few times. The rearrangement joins TRBV2 to TRBJ1-4; D uncertain. The CDR3 contains 14 residues. Looked up from germline, CDR1 is SNHLY and CDR2 is FYNNEI. Trimming took 6 bases from V and 5 from J, leaving 13 bases between them. In DNA form, the CDR3 reads TGTGCCAGCAGCGCACGACCGGGGAATGAAAAACTGTTTTTT. It codes for CASSARPGNEKLFF.

This chain connects TRBV28 to TRBJ2-4; TRBD1 aligns across 7 bases. V gave up 5 bases and J gave up 3 bases; unmatched junction bases: 13. The CDR3 contains 17 residues. CDR1 and CDR2 (germline): MDHEN, SYDVKM. The CDR3 bases are TGTGCCAGCAGTCCTCTCTCAGGGGGAAGCGGCAAAAACATTCAGTACTTC. It yields the protein CASSPLSGGSGKNIQYF.

The rearrangement links TRBV7-2 to TRBJ2-3; 7 bases map to TRBD2. This CDR3 region has 12 residues. Losses at the gene ends were 6 bases for V and 4 bases for J; bases not matched to a gene: 1. Germline V gene data show CDR1 as SGHTA and CDR2 as FQGNSA. The CDR3 protein is CASRLAADTQYF. CDR3 in DNA: TGTGCCAGCAGGCTAGCGGCAGATACGCAGTATTTT.

CDR3 residues: CASSELGGVRETQYF. CDR3 sequence (DNA): TGTGCCAGCAGTGAATTGGGCGGCGTCCGAGAGACCCAGTACTTC. V gene TRBV25-1 combines with J gene TRBJ2-5, with D unclear. Trimming pared 1 base from V and 4 bases from J, leaving 13 bases between. This CDR3 contains 15 residues. Germline CDR1 reads MGHDK; CDR2 reads SYGVNS.

The chain employs TRBV5-1 and TRBJ1-4; D possibly corresponds to TRBD1 (5 bases). The CDR3 runs to 13 residues. In germline, CDR1 is SGHRS, CDR2 YFSETQ. Trimming stripped 3 bases from V and 4 bases from J, with 7 bases between. The CDR3 DNA reads TGCGCCAGCAGCTGGGACGGTAATGAAAAACTGTTTTTT. It is translated as CASSWDGNEKLFF.

DNA for the CDR3: TGTGCCTGGAGTGTAAACAGGAGAAACATTCAGTACTTC. Translation: CAWSVNRRNIQYF. This chain connects TRBV30 to TRBJ2-4; the D gene is possibly TRBD1 (5 bases). The germline gives CDR1 GTSNPN, CDR2 SVGIG (reference sequence). This CDR3 region has 13 residues. Trimming cost V 0 bases and J 6 bases, with 9 bases left between them.

This chain links TRBV7-2 with TRBJ2-3; no reliable D call. The CDR3 totals 14 residues. V was shortened by 1 base and J by 2 bases, with 7 bases between the two germline ends. Germline V gene data show CDR1 as SGHTA and CDR2 as FQGNSA. CDR3 residues: CASSLGRYTDTQYF. Written as DNA, the CDR3 is TGTGCCAGCAGCTTAGGACGGTACACAGATACGCAGTATTTT.

The rearrangement joins TRBV5-4 to TRBJ2-5, with 13 bases matching TRBD2. The CDR3 sequence is 16 residues long. The germline gives CDR1 SGHNT, CDR2 YYREEE (reference sequence). Trimming at V came to 4 bases and at J to 2 bases, leaving 5 bases not matched to a gene. In DNA, the CDR3 is TGTGCCAGCAGCAACGGACTAGCGGGGGTACAAGAGACCCAGTACTTC. This sequence encodes CASSNGLAGVQETQYF.

V is TRBV6-6 and J is TRBJ2-7; D gene uncertain. V lost 3 bases and J lost 2, with 8 bases in between. Germline V CDR1 and CDR2: MNHNY, SVGAGI (reference sequence). CDR3 length: 13 residues. This chain's CDR3 is CASSYAATYEQYF. CDR3 bases: TGTGCCAGCAGTTATGCCGCTACCTACGAGCAGTACTTC.

The chain links TRBV7-9 to TRBJ2-7, with TRBD2 as a possible D gene (5 bases). V lost 0 bases to trimming and J lost 6 bases, with 9 bases between them. The germline CDR1 and CDR2 sequences are SEHNR and FQNEAQ (reference sequence). This CDR3 spans 13 amino acids. In nucleotides, the CDR3 is TGTGCCAGCAGCTTAGCCCGGGATGGCGAGCAGTACTTC. It is translated as CASSLARDGEQYF.

V usage is TRBV13 and J usage is TRBJ2-3; 7 bases agree with TRBD1. The CDR3 consists of 18 residues. With 5 bases clipped from V and 1 base from J, the junction kept 15 bases outside the gene matches. Germline CDR1 PRHDT, CDR2 FYEKMQ (reference sequence). This chain's CDR3 is CASSLNWDRQFGTDTQYF. CDR3 DNA: TGTGCCAGCAGCCTGAACTGGGACAGACAGTTTGGCACAGATACGCAGTATTTT. Full variable domain (missing parts from reference TRBV13 and TRBJ2-3): AAGVIQSPRHLIKEKRETATLKCYPIPRHDTVYWYQQGPGQDPQFLISFYEKMQSDKGSIPDRFSAQQFSDYHSELNMSSLELGDSALYFCASSLNWDRQFGTDTQYFGPGTRLTVL.

The chain couples TRBV28 to TRBJ1-1, with D possibly TRBD1 on 5 matching bases. CDR1 and CDR2 (germline): MDHEN, SYDVKM. The germline V and J ends were trimmed by 5 bases and 4 bases, with 11 bases remaining between them. The CDR3 runs to 13 residues. The CDR3 bases are TGTGCCAGCAGTCGGGACTGGAGCACTGAAGCTTTCTTT. This sequence encodes CASSRDWSTEAFF.

The J gene is TRBJ1-3, the V gene TRBV7-2, with D unresolved. Germline CDR1 is SGHTA and CDR2 is FQGNSA. This CDR3 spans 16 amino acids. Trimming took off 1 base at V and 4 bases at J, with 14 bases between the two ends. The CDR3 DNA sequence: TGTGCCAGCAGCTTAGAACCGGGCGCGAGAGGAAACACCATATATTTT. Encoded protein: CASSLEPGARGNTIYF. Looking up the rest from reference TRBV7-2 and TRBJ1-3 gives the full variable domain: GAGVSQSPSNKVTEKGKDVELRCDPISGHTALYWYRQSLGQGLEFLIYFQGNSAPDKSGLPSDRFSAERTGGSVSTLTIQRTQQEDSAVYLCASSLEPGARGNTIYFGEGSWLTVV.

There are a few counts of this clone. The V gene is TRBV7-2, the J gene TRBJ2-1; D ambiguous. Deletions cut 1 base from V and 2 bases from J, with 3 bases between. Germline V gives CDR1 SGHTA, CDR2 FQGNSA. This CDR3 contains 13 residues. The CDR3 spells CASSLEAYNEQFF. In nucleotides, the CDR3 is TGTGCCAGCAGCTTAGAGGCCTACAATGAGCAGTTCTTC.

The V gene is TRBV21-1, the J gene TRBJ1-5. TRBV21-1 is reported as a pseudogene. This CDR3 has 14 residues. The CDR3 is CASSKEGGGPPQHF. In DNA form, the CDR3 reads TGTGCCAGCAGCAAAGAGGGGGGAGGGCCGCCCCAGCATTTT.

The V call is TRBV11-2, the J call TRBJ1-1; perhaps TRBD1 as D (6 bases). Germline V CDR1 and CDR2: SGHAT, FQNNGV. V dropped 1 base and J dropped 1 base, with 10 bases sitting between them. CDR3 length equals 15 residues. CDR3 sequence reads: CASSLGGHQNTEAFF. CDR3 bases: TGTGCCAGCAGCTTAGGGGGACACCAGAACACTGAAGCTTTCTTT.

This clone was detected only once. The genes are TRBV7-6 and TRBJ1-4, with 11 bases matching TRBD1. This CDR3 comprises 15 residues. V shed 5 bases and J 5 bases; nucleotides not matched to a gene: 4. CDR1 and CDR2 (germline): SGHVS, FNYEAQ. The CDR3 nucleotides are TGTGCCAGCAGCCCAGGACAGGGGGCAAATGAAAAACTGTTTTTT. Its translation is CASSPGQGANEKLFF.

This clone was counted once. The chain is built from TRBV4-3 and TRBJ2-7; 9 bases are a match to TRBD1. CDR1 and CDR2 from the germline V gene are LGHNA and YSLEER. The V segment lost 3 bases and the J segment 0 bases; nucleotides outside the gene matches: 12. This CDR3 has 18 amino acids. The CDR3 region is CASSQNFDRTGDSYEQYF. The CDR3 nucleotides read TGCGCCAGCAGCCAGAACTTCGACCGGACAGGGGACTCCTACGAGCAGTACTTC.

As concerns this clone: Other DNA sequences of this sample code for an identical CDR3. V and J are TRBV5-6 and TRBJ1-2; TRBD1 agrees at 8 bases. This CDR3 spans 14 amino acids. V lost 3 bases and J lost 3; bases outside the gene matches: 4. The germline gives CDR1 SGHDT, CDR2 YYEEEE. The CDR3 DNA reads TGTGCCAGCAGCTCACAGGGGGGCGACTATGGCTACACCTTC. Translating gives CASSSQGGDYGYTF.

The V and J genes are TRBV5-6 and TRBJ2-7, with D uncertain. Germline V gene sequence: CDR1 SGHDT, CDR2 YYEEEE. The CDR3 totals 11 residues. V was clipped by 4 bases and J by 0 bases, with 2 bases between them. The CDR3 nucleotides read TGTGCCAGCAGCAACTCCTACGAGCAGTACTTC. Translating it yields CASSNSYEQYF. Complete variable domain (other parts from reference TRBV5-6 and TRBJ2-7): DAGVTQSPTHLIKTRGQQVTLRCSPKSGHDTVSWYQQALGQGPQFIFQYYEEEERQRGNFPDRFSGHQFPNYSSELNVNALLLGDSALYLCASSNSYEQYFGPGTRLTVT.

The genes are TRBV28 and TRBJ2-7; perhaps TRBD2 as D (5 bases). The CDR3 totals 16 residues. V dropped 3 bases and J dropped 0 bases, with 15 bases sitting between them. The V gene's germline CDR1 is MDHEN and CDR2 SYDVKM. The chain's CDR3 is CASSFYMTSGSYEQYF. CDR3 in DNA: TGTGCCAGCAGTTTTTATATGACGAGCGGCTCCTACGAGCAGTACTTC.